A single sample gave rise to the 12 T cell receptor beta chains below, sequenced in a study of blood T cell repertoires in COVID-19. Some clones are missing from TCRdb's copy, which holds only in-frame ones; the method was immunoSEQ multiplex PCR. The sample lists about 83,000 clones; roughly four fifths were seen once. Source material: peripheral blood. The receptor set was obtained from a woman aged 80 or older with active or convalescent COVID-19.

The J gene is TRBJ2-2, the V gene TRBV29-1; D is unclear. The germline V gene encodes CDR1 SQVTM and CDR2 ANQGSEA. This CDR3 region has 13 residues. V dropped 4 bases and J dropped 6 bases, with 12 bases sitting between them. The CDR3 nucleotides are TGCAGCGTTGGTAGTGGAGTCCCCGGGGAGCTGTTTTTT. As protein: CSVGSGVPGELFF.

In its sample, this clone was seen a few times. The genes are TRBV2 and TRBJ1-1; 7 bases fit TRBD1. The CDR3 totals 14 residues. Per the germline V gene, CDR1 is SNHLY and CDR2 is FYNNEI. J was trimmed by 4 bases and V by 4 bases; bases with no gene match: 6. CDR3 sequence: CASSATGAATEAFF. DNA for the CDR3: TGTGCCAGCAGTGCAACAGGGGCTGCCACTGAAGCTTTCTTT.

J is TRBJ1-2 and V is TRBV7-9; D might be TRBD1 (6 bases). V shed 3 bases and J shed 3 bases, with 14 bases lying between them. The germline gives CDR1 SEHNR, CDR2 FQNEAQ (reference sequence). This CDR3 contains 15 residues. The CDR3 DNA reads as TGTGCCAGCAGCTTGGACAGTCGGAGCGACTATGGCTACACCTTC. Translating it yields CASSLDSRSDYGYTF.

The rearrangement joins TRBV6-1 to TRBJ1-4; 9 nucleotides align to TRBD1. The J segment lost 7 bases and the V segment lost 0 bases, leaving 6 bases of the junction unmatched. Per the germline V gene, CDR1 is MNHNS and CDR2 is SASEGT. There are 16 residues in the CDR3. CDR3 loop: CASSEARNRGLEKLFF. The CDR3 region has the DNA TGTGCCAGCAGTGAAGCGCGGAACAGGGGGCTTGAAAAACTGTTTTTT.

The chain carries TRBV9 and TRBJ2-5; D may be TRBD2 (6 bases). The CDR3 has 16 amino acids. The V gene lost 5 bases and the J gene lost 5 bases, with 22 bases spanning the gap. CDR1 is SGDLS and CDR2 is YYNGEE in the germline V gene. The CDR3 DNA reads TGTGCCAGCAGTGCTACCGGGAGTACATCGTTTGAGACCCAGTACTTC. It translates to CASSATGSTSFETQYF.

J is TRBJ2-6 and V is TRBV4-3; D not resolved. CDR1 and CDR2 (germline): LGHNA, YSLEER. Trimming shortened V by 3 bases and J by 0 bases, and 3 bases separated the two germline ends. CDR3 length: 14 residues. Here the CDR3 DNA reads TGCGCCAGCAGCCAGGCCTCTGGGGCCAACGTCCTGACTTTC. It codes for CASSQASGANVLTF.

V and J are TRBV28 and TRBJ2-3; 8 bases align to TRBD2. V lost 2 bases and J lost 3; bases outside the gene matches: 4. The germline V gene encodes CDR1 MDHEN and CDR2 SYDVKM. The CDR3 has 15 residues. CDR3 sequence (DNA): TGTGCCAGCAGTTTACCGGGGGGGCGGACAGATACGCAGTATTTT. Its translation: CASSLPGGRTDTQYF. Full variable domain (rest looked up from reference TRBV28 and TRBJ2-3): DVKVTQSSRYLVKRTGEKVFLECVQDMDHENMFWYRQDPGLGLRLIYFSYDVKMKEKGDIPEGYSVSREKKERFSLILESASTNQTSMYLCASSLPGGRTDTQYFGPGTRLTVL.

The V call is TRBV10-3, the J call TRBJ1-6; 8 bases are shared with TRBD1. V trimming: 3 bases; J trimming: 9 bases; junction bases outside the gene matches: 7. Germline V gene sequence: CDR1 ENHRY, CDR2 SYGVKD. The CDR3 contains 15 residues. CDR3 in DNA: TGTGCCATCAGTGAAACCCAGGGGGCCGGTTCACCCCTCCACTTT. Amino acids: CAISETQGAGSPLHF.

V usage is TRBV5-1 and J usage is TRBJ1-2; D is uncertain. CDR3 length: 14 residues. Germline values: CDR1 SGHRS, CDR2 YFSETQ. Trimming cost V 1 base and J 4 bases, with 11 bases left between them. The CDR3 DNA reads TGCGCCAGCAGCTTGACGCAGGTGTCCTATGGCTACACCTTC. Its translation: CASSLTQVSYGYTF.

This rearrangement joins TRBV18 to TRBJ1-4; D is uncertain. Germline V gene sequence: CDR1 KGHSH, CDR2 LQKENI. The CDR3 spans 15 residues. Trimming stripped 4 bases from V and 5 bases from J, with 14 bases between. In nucleotides, the CDR3 is TGTGCCAGCTCACAGACGGGTTATGGAAATGAAAAACTGTTTTTT. It encodes CASSQTGYGNEKLFF.

V is TRBV27 and J is TRBJ1-5; 7 nucleotides align to TRBD1. J was trimmed by 6 bases and V by 3 bases; bases with no gene match: 5. Germline CDR1 reads MNHEY; CDR2 reads SMNVEV (reference sequence). The CDR3 runs 14 residues. CDR3 region: CASSFTGESQPQHF. CDR3 DNA sequence: TGTGCCAGCAGTTTCACAGGGGAGAGTCAGCCCCAGCATTTT.

The V and J genes are TRBV3-1 (or the pseudogene TRBV3-2) and TRBJ1-4; 8 bases map to TRBD1. The V gene's germline CDR1 is LGHDT and CDR2 YNNKEL (reference sequence). This CDR3 is 15 amino acids long. Trimming took 4 bases from V and 7 from J; bases not matched to a gene: 8. The CDR3 protein is CASSPPTGAVEKLFF. CDR3 coding DNA: TGTGCCAGCAGCCCACCGACAGGGGCTGTTGAAAAACTGTTTTTT.